The rows below give T cell receptor beta chains drawn from one sample of a study of control samples from healthy donors and cancer patients. Some clones are missing from TCRdb's copy, which holds only in-frame ones; the method was immunoSEQ multiplex PCR. The sample consists of about 99,000 clones, around 89% of them appearing once. Material for sequencing was PBMCs. These receptors were obtained from a man aged 60 to 69 with lung cancer. Each CDR3 is given with its conserved first and last residue.

j_gene: TRBJ1-1; v_gene: TRBV25-1; CDR3aa: CASTISGGGMNTEAFF
j_gene: TRBJ1-2; v_gene: TRBV5-4; CDR3aa: CASRPTGNYGYTF
j_gene: TRBJ2-3; v_gene: TRBV7-8; CDR3aa: CASSLWTGGTDTQYF
j_gene: TRBJ2-1; v_gene: TRBV7-9; CDR3aa: CASSLSPYNEQFF
j_gene: TRBJ1-2; v_gene: TRBV2; CDR3aa: CASSERTWGYTF
j_gene: TRBJ2-3; v_gene: TRBV4-1; CDR3aa: CASSQGGAGGGTDTQYF
j_gene: TRBJ2-5; v_gene: TRBV12-3/TRBV12-4; CDR3aa: CASSFGPGVTQYF
j_gene: TRBJ2-1; v_gene: TRBV7-9; CDR3aa: CASSFSSGNNEQFF
j_gene: TRBJ2-6; v_gene: TRBV7-3; CDR3aa: CASSWTGQGTVLTF
j_gene: TRBJ2-6; v_gene: TRBV13; CDR3aa: CASSPQPTRPGANVLTF
j_gene: TRBJ2-7; v_gene: TRBV7-2; CDR3aa: CASSLIGGGEQYF
j_gene: TRBJ2-7; v_gene: TRBV18; CDR3aa: CASQGTKGPYEQYF
j_gene: TRBJ1-6; v_gene: TRBV2; CDR3aa: CASSRDSGGDSPLHF
j_gene: TRBJ2-2; v_gene: TRBV18; CDR3aa: CASSPLETAGELFF
j_gene: TRBJ1-5; v_gene: TRBV29-1; CDR3aa: CSVRDRGNQPQHF
j_gene: TRBJ2-7; v_gene: TRBV5-1; CDR3aa: CASSLADRGSYEQYF
j_gene: TRBJ1-5; v_gene: TRBV6-5; CDR3aa: CATETGNSNQPQHF
j_gene: TRBJ1-5; v_gene: TRBV20-1; CDR3aa: CSASALNQPQHF
j_gene: TRBJ1-5; v_gene: TRBV9; CDR3aa: CASSATDQPQHF
j_gene: TRBJ2-7; v_gene: TRBV4-1; CDR3aa: CASSLWTGSYEQYF
j_gene: TRBJ2-5; v_gene: TRBV27; CDR3aa: CASSLSRGETQYF
j_gene: TRBJ2-6; v_gene: TRBV2; CDR3aa: CASSVGPGANVLTF
j_gene: TRBJ2-5; v_gene: TRBV5-1; CDR3aa: CASSLGLAGYQETQYF
j_gene: TRBJ1-2; v_gene: TRBV19; CDR3aa: CASTLTGINYGYTF
j_gene: TRBJ1-1; v_gene: TRBV5-8; CDR3aa: CASSVSGFTEAFF
j_gene: TRBJ1-2; v_gene: TRBV5-4; CDR3aa: CASSLHEFYGYTF
j_gene: TRBJ1-5; v_gene: TRBV6-6; CDR3aa: CASSYSGDGNQPQHF
j_gene: TRBJ2-1; v_gene: TRBV7-3; CDR3aa: CASSLTPSLPYNEQFF
j_gene: TRBJ1-2; v_gene: TRBV6-1; CDR3aa: CASSETNRGAYGYTF
j_gene: TRBJ2-5; v_gene: TRBV7-9; CDR3aa: CASSPSGVETQYF
j_gene: TRBJ2-1; v_gene: TRBV6-5; CDR3aa: CASSLGGEYEQFF
j_gene: TRBJ1-1; v_gene: TRBV7-2; CDR3aa: CASRGRGQVNTEAFF
j_gene: TRBJ2-5; v_gene: TRBV24-1; CDR3aa: CATSDSPRGQQETQYF
j_gene: TRBJ1-3; v_gene: TRBV24-1; CDR3aa: CATSGPSGTGGFLAGNTIYF
j_gene: TRBJ2-3; v_gene: TRBV6-5; CDR3aa: CASSTTGTIGDTQYF
j_gene: TRBJ2-3; v_gene: TRBV24-1; CDR3aa: CATSDPRDSTDTQYF
j_gene: TRBJ2-7; v_gene: TRBV7-3; CDR3aa: CASSLLPGEQYF
j_gene: TRBJ1-4; v_gene: TRBV11-2; CDR3aa: CASSFGTANNEKLFF
j_gene: TRBJ2-2; v_gene: TRBV7-9; CDR3aa: CASVRLYSNTGELFF
j_gene: TRBJ1-1; v_gene: TRBV7-9; CDR3aa: CASSPHRGRSAGLVAFF
j_gene: TRBJ1-6; v_gene: TRBV2; CDR3aa: CASSKRGESPLHF
j_gene: TRBJ2-2; v_gene: TRBV2; CDR3aa: CASSRDTGELFF
j_gene: TRBJ1-2; v_gene: TRBV4-1; CDR3aa: CASSQVRESYTF
j_gene: TRBJ1-2; v_gene: TRBV2; CDR3aa: CASFPDGAANYGYTF
j_gene: TRBJ1-2; v_gene: TRBV7-2; CDR3aa: CASSLRGYGYTF
j_gene: TRBJ1-2; v_gene: TRBV29-1; CDR3aa: CSVGENYGYTF
j_gene: TRBJ1-6; v_gene: TRBV10-1; CDR3aa: CASGDSLNSPLHF
j_gene: TRBJ1-4; v_gene: TRBV30; CDR3aa: CAWSAGGREKLFF
j_gene: TRBJ2-1; v_gene: TRBV3-1/TRBV3-2; CDR3aa: CASSPRRGRDNEQFF
j_gene: TRBJ2-5; v_gene: TRBV27; CDR3aa: CASSSSQGRSRIVETQYF
j_gene: TRBJ2-2; v_gene: TRBV9; CDR3aa: CASSVAVGTVLGTGELFF
j_gene: TRBJ2-1; v_gene: TRBV5-1; CDR3aa: CASSLYRGYNEQFF